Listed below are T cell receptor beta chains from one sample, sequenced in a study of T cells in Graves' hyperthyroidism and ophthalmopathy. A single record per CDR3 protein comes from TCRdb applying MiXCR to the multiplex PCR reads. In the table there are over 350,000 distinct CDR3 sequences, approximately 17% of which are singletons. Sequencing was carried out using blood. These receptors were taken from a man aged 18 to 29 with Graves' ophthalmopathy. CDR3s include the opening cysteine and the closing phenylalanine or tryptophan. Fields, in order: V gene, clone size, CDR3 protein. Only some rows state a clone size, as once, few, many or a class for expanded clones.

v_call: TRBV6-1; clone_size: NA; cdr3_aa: CASSYVLGGEFLGYTF
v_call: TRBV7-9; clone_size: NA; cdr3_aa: CASSHRDGNTIYF
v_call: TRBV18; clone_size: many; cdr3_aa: CASSKGQAFTEAFF
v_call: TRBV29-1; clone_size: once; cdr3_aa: CSVLDSSYEQYF
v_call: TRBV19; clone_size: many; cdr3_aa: CASSSGLHSGNTIYF
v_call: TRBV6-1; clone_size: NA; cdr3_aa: CASTRIDSNTEAFF
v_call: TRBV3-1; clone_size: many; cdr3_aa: CASSQDSTGGTQYF
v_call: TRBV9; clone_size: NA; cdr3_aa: CASSVTDTYTGELFF
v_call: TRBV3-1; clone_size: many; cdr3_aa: CASSQVQTDGYTF
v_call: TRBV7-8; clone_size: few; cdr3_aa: CASSLDGPNYGYTF
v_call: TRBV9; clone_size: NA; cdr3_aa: CASSVVSLGAANTGELFF
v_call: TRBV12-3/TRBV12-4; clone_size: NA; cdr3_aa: CASSLFGINEQFF
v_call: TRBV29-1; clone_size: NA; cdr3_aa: CSVLENGYRGYTF
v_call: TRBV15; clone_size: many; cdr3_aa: CATRLTGGFNTEAFF
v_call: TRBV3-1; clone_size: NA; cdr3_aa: CASSLGTSGRGEQFF
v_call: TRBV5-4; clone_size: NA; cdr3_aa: CASSSGPHGDNSPLHF
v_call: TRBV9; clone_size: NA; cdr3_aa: CASPGGGRGEQFF
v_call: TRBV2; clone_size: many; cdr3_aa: CASSTPGQGSDILSNQPQHF
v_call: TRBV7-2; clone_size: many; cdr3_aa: CASSMGQSTDTQYF
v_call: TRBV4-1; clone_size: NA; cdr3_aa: CASSQDPTSGGGYEQFF
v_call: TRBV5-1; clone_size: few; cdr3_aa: CASSLSGGVDTQYF